These 13 T cell receptor beta chains came from one sample sequenced in a study of CD8 T cells in Susac syndrome (dated by TCRdb to between 2019 and 2020). Libraries were constructed by the immunoSEQ multiplex PCR assay. RNA was extracted using the RNeasy kit, and about 0.5 to 1 ug of the RNA was reverse transcribed with random hexamers. TCRdb reworked the public reads: Q25 trimming with fastp, MiXCR clone assembly, productive beta chains retained. Under each unique CDR3 protein, matching rows form one entry showing the most common genes and DNA. In all, the sample holds around 140,000 distinct CDR3 sequences, and roughly 80% of those were seen once. Clones ranked in the top ten supply 0.5% to 0.65% of the sample. The material sequenced was CD8+ T cells from PBMCs. The receptors come from a human donor with multiple sclerosis.

The chain carries TRBV2 and TRBJ1-4, with 10 bases aligning to TRBD1. J was trimmed by 8 bases and V by 7 bases; bases with no gene match: 4. The CDR3 has 13 residues. The germline V gene encodes CDR1 SNHLY and CDR2 FYNNEI. The CDR3 sequence is CASTGTGEEKLFF. CDR3 in DNA: TGTGCCAGCACCGGGACAGGGGAAGAAAAACTGTTTTTT.

The chain joins TRBV5-8 to TRBJ1-1; D might be TRBD1 (6 bases). The CDR3 is 14 residues long. In germline, CDR1 is SGHTS, CDR2 YDEGEE. Trimming pared 2 bases from V and 3 bases from J, leaving 11 bases between. As DNA, the CDR3 is TGTGCCAGCAGCTTTTCAGGGGAATACACTGAAGCTTTCTTT. The encoded protein is CASSFSGEYTEAFF.

This chain uses TRBV12-3 or TRBV12-4 with TRBJ2-3; TRBD2 might be the D (7 bases). V dropped 5 bases and J dropped 5 bases, with 20 bases sitting between them. CDR3 length equals 16 residues. The CDR3 sequence is CASSPWEGGLGDTQYF. CDR3 coding DNA: TGTGCCAGCAGTCCCTGGGAGGGGGGCCTGGGAGATACGCAGTATTTT.

The chain employs TRBV19 and TRBJ2-1; D ambiguous. CDR1 and CDR2 from the germline V gene are LNHDA and SQIVND (reference sequence). Between the trimmed V and J ends, which lost 5 bases and 8 bases, there was a span of 16 bases. The CDR3 runs 14 residues. The CDR3 DNA sequence: TGTGCCAGTAGTGTAGCCCTTGGTGGGGATGAGCAGTTCTTC. It translates to CASSVALGGDEQFF. The complete variable domain, with remaining parts taken from reference TRBV19 and TRBJ2-1, reads DGGITQSPKYLFRKEGQNVTLSCEQNLNHDAMYWYRQDPGQGLRLIYYSQIVNDFQKGDIAEGYSVSREKKESFPLTVTSAQKNPTAFYLCASSVALGGDEQFFGPGTRLTVL.

This clonotype was detected once. The gene calls are TRBV19 and TRBJ2-1; TRBD1 might be the D (6 bases). The V end lost 8 bases, the J end lost 0 bases, and 17 bases lay between the germline ends. The CDR3 has 16 residues. Germline V gene lookup returns CDR1 LNHDA and CDR2 SQIVND (reference sequence). Here the CDR3 reads CASRVTGSSSYNEQFF. CDR3 nucleotides: TGTGCCAGTCGGGTTACAGGGTCTAGCTCCTACAATGAGCAGTTCTTC.

The chain carries TRBV27 and TRBJ2-5; either TRBD1 or TRBD2 may fit D (6 bases each). This CDR3 comprises 15 residues. Germline V lookup: CDR1 MNHEY, CDR2 SMNVEV (reference sequence). Trimming shortened V by 3 bases and J by 7 bases, and 18 bases separated the two germline ends. In nucleotides, the CDR3 is TGTGCCAGCAGTTTGGTGGGGGGCTCTTTCTGGACCCAGTACTTC. Encoded protein: CASSLVGGSFWTQYF.

The chain links TRBV19 to TRBJ1-5; D call uncertain. V lost 0 bases, J lost 4 bases, and 7 bases lay in between. The germline V gene has CDR1 LNHDA and CDR2 SQIVND (reference sequence). This CDR3 is built from 14 residues. This CDR3 reads CASSIDLGNQPQHF. The CDR3 DNA is TGTGCCAGTAGTATAGATTTGGGAAATCAGCCCCAGCATTTT.

The chain links TRBV18 to TRBJ2-3; 10 bases match TRBD2. CDR3 length: 14 residues. Losses at the gene ends were 4 bases for V and 4 bases for J; bases not matched to a gene: 2. CDR1 KGHSH and CDR2 LQKENI come from the germline V gene. CDR3 loop: CASSQLAGADTQYF. The CDR3 nucleotides are TGTGCCAGCTCACAGCTAGCGGGAGCAGATACGCAGTATTTT.

The chain joins TRBV5-6 to TRBJ2-5, with 7 bases identical to TRBD1. V shed 3 bases and J 0 bases; nucleotides not matched to a gene: 8. The CDR3 is 16 residues long. The germline V gene has CDR1 SGHDT and CDR2 YYEEEE. CDR3 sequence reads: CASSSGQPTYQETQYF. CDR3 coding DNA: TGTGCCAGCAGCTCGGGACAGCCCACGTACCAAGAGACCCAGTACTTC.

The rearrangement uses TRBV14 and TRBJ2-1, with 9 bases aligning to TRBD1. CDR3 length equals 15 residues. Trimming cost V 6 bases and J 5 bases; bases outside gene matches: 8. Germline lookup yields CDR1 SGHDN and CDR2 FVKESK. CDR3 coding DNA: TGTGCCAGCAGTCGGGACAGGGTAGTCGACAATGAGCAGTTCTTC. It specifies CASSRDRVVDNEQFF. The variable domain in full, completed from reference TRBV14 and TRBJ2-1, reads EAGVTQFPSHSVIEKGQTVTLRCDPISGHDNLYWYRRVMGKEIKFLLHFVKESKQDESGMPNNRFLAERTGGTYSTLKVQPAELEDSGVYFCASSRDRVVDNEQFFGPGTRLTVL.

V usage is TRBV12-3 or TRBV12-4 and J usage is TRBJ1-2; TRBD1 matches at 7 bases. After removal of 4 bases from V and 6 bases from J, the junction contained 8 bases not matched to a gene. CDR3 size: 14 residues. The CDR3 DNA sequence: TGTGCCAGCAGTTCCTCGACAGGGACGGATGGCTACACCTTC. It is translated as CASSSSTGTDGYTF.

As regards this clonotype: Lacking the conserved final phenylalanine or tryptophan, this CDR3 likely reflects a read error. V usage is TRBV7-9 and J usage is TRBJ1-1; D ambiguous. The CDR3 extends over 14 amino acids. Trimming took 2 bases from V and 3 from J, leaving 10 bases between them. CDR1 and CDR2 from the germline V gene are SEHNR and FQNEAQ (reference sequence). The CDR3 spells CASSLWAEDTEAFV. The CDR3 DNA follows: TGTGCCAGCAGCTTATGGGCAGAAGACACTGAAGCTTTCGTT.

V gene TRBV28 combines with J gene TRBJ1-5; no clear D gene. CDR3 length: 13 amino acids. V lost 0 bases to trimming and J lost 2 bases, with 2 bases between them. Germline-derived CDR1 and CDR2 are MDHEN and SYDVKM. The CDR3 coding sequence is TGTGCCAGCAGTTTATGGGGCAATCAGCCCCAGCATTTT. It encodes CASSLWGNQPQHF. Using reference TRBV28 and TRBJ1-5 for the parts outside the CDR3, the full variable domain is DVKVTQSSRYLVKRTGEKVFLECVQDMDHENMFWYRQDPGLGLRLIYFSYDVKMKEKGDIPEGYSVSREKKERFSLILESASTNQTSMYLCASSLWGNQPQHFGDGTRLSIL.